Detailed here is one T cell receptor beta chain. Original methodology: Cell counts per sample came from amplifying reference gene primers. The assay was immunoSEQ multiplex PCR, and TCRdb's table has in-frame clones only and misses some. The DNA gave D and trimming, while V, J and clone size come from that table. The sample yields hundreds of thousands of clones, around 89% seen once. The record originates from a study of blood T cell repertoires in COVID-19. In the study overall: Acute-phase and convalescent COVID-19 samples originated in the United States, Italy and Spain. T cells, B-cell-depleted T cells, or PBMCs supplied cDNA or gDNA.

Sequences were obtained from peripheral blood. This clonotype was obtained from a woman aged 40 to 50 who had recovered from COVID-19.

DNA of the CDR3: TGTGCCAGCAGCCACGGGACACGGGAAGCTTTCTTT. It codes for CASSHGTREAFF. V and J are TRBV3-1 (or the pseudogene TRBV3-2) and TRBJ1-1; D might be TRBD1 (6 bases). The germline V gene encodes CDR1 LGHDT and CDR2 YNNKEL (reference sequence). CDR3 size: 12 residues. Deletions cut 3 bases from V and 8 bases from J, with 10 bases between.